Presented here are 19 T cell receptor beta chains from one specimen sequenced in a study of blood T cell repertoires in COVID-19. Some clones are missing from TCRdb's copy, which holds only in-frame ones; the method was immunoSEQ multiplex PCR. The table includes approximately 400,000 clones, more than 70% detected once. The material sequenced was peripheral blood. The receptors originated from a man aged 35 to 55 with acute or convalescent COVID-19.

The chain combines TRBV4-3 with TRBJ1-4; D is unclear. Germline V gives CDR1 LGHNA, CDR2 YSLEER. V was shortened by 5 bases and J by 5 bases, with 15 bases between the two germline ends. CDR3 size: 15 residues. The CDR3 nucleotides are TGCGCCAGCAGCGAAACGGGAGGATGGAATGAAAAACTGTTTTTT. It translates to CASSETGGWNEKLFF.

The chain carries TRBV19 and TRBJ2-6; D gene unclear. The CDR3 runs to 16 residues. Germline V gene sequence: CDR1 LNHDA, CDR2 SQIVND (reference sequence). Trimming cost V 1 base and J 0 bases, with 7 bases left between them. The CDR3 loop reads CASSIVGSSGANVLTF. CDR3 bases: TGTGCCAGTAGTATAGTCGGTAGCTCTGGGGCCAACGTCCTGACTTTC.

The chain joins TRBV5-1 to TRBJ2-1, with 8 bases lining up with TRBD1. Germline V gene sequence: CDR1 SGHRS, CDR2 YFSETQ. The CDR3 sequence is 16 residues long. Unmatched junction bases numbered 4, after V lost 0 bases and J lost 2 bases. CDR3 loop: CASSLARTGPYNEQFF. For the CDR3, the DNA is TGCGCCAGCAGCTTGGCGAGGACAGGGCCCTACAATGAGCAGTTCTTC.

The chain recombines TRBV2 with TRBJ2-7, with D possibly TRBD2 on 5 matching bases. V lost 3 bases and J 3 bases, leaving 15 bases between the germline ends. CDR3 length: 15 amino acids. Germline V gives CDR1 SNHLY, CDR2 FYNNEI. The CDR3 sequence is CASSDGRGRIYEQYF. In DNA form, the CDR3 reads TGTGCCAGCAGTGACGGCCGAGGGCGGATCTACGAGCAGTACTTC. The full variable domain, with the rest looked up from reference TRBV2 and TRBJ2-7, is EPEVTQTPSHQVTQMGQEVILRCVPISNHLYFYWYRQILGQKVEFLVSFYNNEISEKSEIFDDQFSVERPDGSNFTLKIRSTKLEDSAMYFCASSDGRGRIYEQYFGPGTRLTVT.

This chain uses TRBV24-1 with TRBJ2-1; D is uncertain. In germline, CDR1 is KGHDR, CDR2 SFDVKD. The CDR3 is 12 amino acids. The germline V and J ends were trimmed by 1 base and 11 bases, with 8 bases remaining between them. The CDR3 DNA follows: TGTGCCACCAGTGATTTTGTAGCTCAGCAGTTCTTC. Translated: CATSDFVAQQFF.

J is TRBJ1-6 and V is TRBV6-6, with a weak D call TRBD1 (6 bases). The V end lost 2 bases, the J end lost 6 bases, and 11 bases lay between the germline ends. In germline, CDR1 is MNHNY, CDR2 SVGAGI (reference sequence). The CDR3 has 15 residues. Here the CDR3 DNA reads TGTGCCAGCAGTTACAGCGGACAGACTAATTCACCCCTCCACTTT. As protein: CASSYSGQTNSPLHF.

The rearrangement links TRBV27 to TRBJ1-1; D gene uncertain. V lost 5 bases and J lost 1, with 11 bases in between. Per the germline V gene, CDR1 is MNHEY and CDR2 is SMNVEV (reference sequence). The CDR3 runs 14 residues. The CDR3 region has the DNA TGTGCCAGCAGTCCCGCTTGGGCGAACACTGAAGCTTTCTTT. Translated, it gives CASSPAWANTEAFF.

The rearrangement uses TRBV5-5 and TRBJ2-3, with 12 bases aligning to TRBD2. Per germline, CDR1 SGHKS and CDR2 YYEKEE (reference sequence). Losses at the gene ends were 4 bases for V and 6 bases for J; bases not matched to a gene: 6. The CDR3 length is 15 residues. CDR3 nucleotide sequence: TGTGCCAGCAGCCCCCTAGCGGGAGGGCCCGATACGCAGTATTTT. This codes for CASSPLAGGPDTQYF.

This clone has more than one count but fewer than ten. The rearrangement uses TRBV7-2 and TRBJ2-7; TRBD1 matches 11 bases. Germline loops: CDR1 SGHTA, CDR2 FQGNSA. This CDR3 region has 16 residues. V dropped 1 base and J dropped 0; count of bases not matched to a gene: 2. The DNA of the CDR3 is TGTGCCAGCAGCTTAGGCGGGACAGGGGGCTCCTACGAGCAGTACTTC. Protein: CASSLGGTGGSYEQYF.

CDR3 amino acids: CASSLMPGGSGANVLTF. CDR3 in DNA: TGCGCCAGCAGCTTGATGCCAGGGGGCTCGGGAGCCAACGTCCTGACTTTC. J is TRBJ2-6 and V is TRBV5-1; 8 nucleotides line up with TRBD1. This CDR3 region has 17 residues. With 1 base clipped from V and 7 bases from J, the junction kept 10 bases outside the gene matches. The germline gives CDR1 SGHRS, CDR2 YFSETQ. The full variable domain, completed using reference TRBV5-1 and TRBJ2-6, is KAGVTQTPRYLIKTRGQQVTLSCSPISGHRSVSWYQQTPGQGLQFLFEYFSETQRNKGNFPGRFSGRQFSNSRSEMNVSTLELGDSALYLCASSLMPGGSGANVLTFGAGSRLTVL.

In this sample, this clone turned up once. This chain joins TRBV3-1 (or the pseudogene TRBV3-2) and TRBJ2-2; D not resolved. With 1 base removed from V and 4 bases from J, the gap between germline ends came to 4 bases. Germline V gives CDR1 LGHDT, CDR2 YNNKEL (reference sequence). This CDR3 contains 13 residues. The CDR3 is CASSQVLTGELFF. The CDR3 bases are TGTGCCAGCAGCCAAGTTCTCACCGGGGAGCTGTTTTTT.

The chain uses TRBV5-1 and TRBJ1-1; D not resolved. The CDR3 contains 14 residues. Germline V CDR1 and CDR2: SGHRS, YFSETQ. Trimming stripped 0 bases from V and 3 bases from J, with 9 bases between. CDR3: CASSLDWEDTEAFF. The CDR3 bases are TGCGCCAGCAGCTTGGATTGGGAGGACACTGAAGCTTTCTTT.

The genes are TRBV7-9 and TRBJ2-7; tentatively, D is TRBD1 (6 bases). The germline V gene encodes CDR1 SEHNR and CDR2 FQNEAQ (reference sequence). CDR3 length: 15 residues. Trimming left V 5 bases short and J 3 bases short, with 17 bases between. The CDR3 DNA follows: TGTGCCAGCAGCGCCCGACAGGCACCTAGCTACGAGCAGTACTTC. This translates into CASSARQAPSYEQYF.

About this clone itself: This same CDR3 is encoded by further DNA sequences in the sample. The CDR3 region has the DNA TGTGCCAGCAGCTCCGGGACAGGGTCCTACGAGCAGTACTTC. Its protein is CASSSGTGSYEQYF. The chain employs TRBV11-2 and TRBJ2-7; 9 bases line up with TRBD1. CDR3 length: 14 amino acids. J lost 1 base, V lost 4 bases, and 2 bases had no gene match. Per germline, CDR1 SGHAT and CDR2 FQNNGV.

The chain combines TRBV7-3 with TRBJ2-2; weak D call: TRBD2 (5 bases). V shed 0 bases and J shed 2 bases, with 16 bases lying between them. In germline, CDR1 is SGHTA, CDR2 FQGTGA. CDR3 size: 18 residues. CDR3 residues: CASSLTAPRGSNTGELFF. The CDR3 DNA is TGTGCCAGCAGCTTAACGGCTCCTCGGGGTTCAAACACCGGGGAGCTGTTTTTT.

This chain links TRBV5-1 with TRBJ1-3; TRBD1 agrees at 7 bases. V trimming: 4 bases; J trimming: 4 bases; junction bases outside the gene matches: 8. The CDR3 contains 15 residues. Germline V CDR1 and CDR2: SGHRS, YFSETQ. The CDR3 region has the DNA TGCGCCAGCAGCCCTGAGGGGGCGACCGGAAACACCATATATTTT. It translates to CASSPEGATGNTIYF.

The sample holds one count of this clone. The chain has TRBV19 and TRBJ2-1, with TRBD1 identical over 11 bases. CDR1 and CDR2 (germline): LNHDA, SQIVND (reference sequence). CDR3 length: 15 residues. Trimming took 6 bases from V and 8 from J; bases not matched to a gene: 9. For the CDR3, the DNA is TGTGCCAGTAGAGATGGACAGGGGGCGCGGGATGAGCAGTTCTTC. Residues: CASRDGQGARDEQFF.

Only one count was recorded for this clone. This chain uses TRBV7-9 with TRBJ2-7; TRBD2 aligns across 10 bases. The CDR3 consists of 17 residues. Germline loops: CDR1 SEHNR, CDR2 FQNEAQ (reference sequence). V shed 0 bases, J shed 0 bases, and the junction held 5 bases outside the gene matches. DNA for the CDR3: TGTGCCAGCAGCTTAGCAGGGGGACTAGCGCGCTCCTACGAGCAGTACTTC. Translating gives CASSLAGGLARSYEQYF.

This clone was seen more than once but under ten times. This chain links TRBV23-1 with TRBJ1-6; TRBD1 might be the D (5 bases). Being an ORF, TRBV23-1 has a function that is uncertain. Trimming pared 7 bases from V and 4 bases from J, leaving 17 bases between. The length of the CDR3 is 16 residues. CDR3 region: CASTRRGFGYNSPLHF. DNA of the CDR3: TGCGCCAGCACAAGACGGGGGTTTGGGTATAATTCACCCCTCCACTTT.